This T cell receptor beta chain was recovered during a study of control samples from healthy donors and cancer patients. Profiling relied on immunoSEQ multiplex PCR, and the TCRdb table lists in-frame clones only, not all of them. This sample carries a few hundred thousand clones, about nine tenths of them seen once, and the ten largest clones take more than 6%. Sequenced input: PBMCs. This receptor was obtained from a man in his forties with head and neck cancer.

The CDR3 DNA reads TGTGCCAGCAGCTTAACCGGGACAGGGCAATCCGAGCAGTACTTC. Translation gives CASSLTGTGQSEQYF. The rearrangement links TRBV7-6 to TRBJ2-7, with 9 bases aligning to TRBD1. Germline-derived CDR1 and CDR2 are SGHVS and FNYEAQ. This CDR3 has 15 residues. J gave up 6 bases and V 2 bases, and 8 bases lay outside the gene matches.